The T cell receptor beta chain under discussion was sequenced for a study of blood T cell repertoires in COVID-19. Background on the study: Sample material is recorded as cDNA or gDNA derived from T cells, B-cell-depleted T cells, or PBMCs.

Clones were read by immunoSEQ multiplex PCR, and TCRdb kept only the in-frame ones, dropping some. The repertoire holds 100,000 to 150,000 clones, with 80% to 85% as singletons. The receptor was derived from a woman under 40 who had recovered from COVID-19. Input material: peripheral blood.

CDR3 protein: CASRTRGKTANEQFF. CDR3 nucleotides: TGTGCCAGCAGAACCAGGGGTAAGACGGCCAATGAGCAGTTCTTC. The chain is built from TRBV2 and TRBJ2-1; a weak D match, TRBD1 (6 bases). Trimming stripped 6 bases from V and 6 bases from J, with 18 bases between. The CDR3 runs 15 residues. Per the germline V gene, CDR1 is SNHLY and CDR2 is FYNNEI. Drawing the rest from reference TRBV2 and TRBJ2-1, the complete variable domain is EPEVTQTPSHQVTQMGQEVILRCVPISNHLYFYWYRQILGQKVEFLVSFYNNEISEKSEIFDDQFSVERPDGSNFTLKIRSTKLEDSAMYFCASRTRGKTANEQFFGPGTRLTVL.